The clone carrying this TCR beta chain came up many times. Its antigen is not known. Other DNA sequences in the same sample also yield this CDR3. These data belong to a study of radiation and T cells in renal cell carcinoma. Study at large: Nephrectomy followed 15 Gy stereotactic body radiation by 4 weeks.

Described time point: blood 2 weeks post-SBRT. Sample treatment: 15 Gy SBRT to primary tumor, nephrectomy 4 weeks later. Clear cell pathology was present in this patient's renal cell carcinoma. Study findings and constraints: No pretreatment tumor biopsies were available for baseline clonotypes. From baseline, blood top tumor clonotypes peaked at 2 weeks post-radiation.

The germline gives CDR1 MGHRA, CDR2 YSYEKL. The CDR3 is made up of 15 amino acids. V was cut by 3 bases and J by 0 bases, with 9 bases left in between. Clones were read by immunoSEQ multiplex PCR, and TCRdb kept only the in-frame ones, dropping some. The sample lists around 75,000 clones, roughly 82% occurring once. This TCR derives from a man aged 60 to 75 with renal cell carcinoma. The V gene is TRBV4-1, the J gene TRBJ2-4; D is unclear. The sequences come from blood, collected from a patient whose treatment included radiotherapy and nephrectomy. CDR3 sequence (DNA): TGCGCCAGCAGCCACCCTCGACTAGCCAAAAACATTCAGTACTTC. As protein: CASSHPRLAKNIQYF.